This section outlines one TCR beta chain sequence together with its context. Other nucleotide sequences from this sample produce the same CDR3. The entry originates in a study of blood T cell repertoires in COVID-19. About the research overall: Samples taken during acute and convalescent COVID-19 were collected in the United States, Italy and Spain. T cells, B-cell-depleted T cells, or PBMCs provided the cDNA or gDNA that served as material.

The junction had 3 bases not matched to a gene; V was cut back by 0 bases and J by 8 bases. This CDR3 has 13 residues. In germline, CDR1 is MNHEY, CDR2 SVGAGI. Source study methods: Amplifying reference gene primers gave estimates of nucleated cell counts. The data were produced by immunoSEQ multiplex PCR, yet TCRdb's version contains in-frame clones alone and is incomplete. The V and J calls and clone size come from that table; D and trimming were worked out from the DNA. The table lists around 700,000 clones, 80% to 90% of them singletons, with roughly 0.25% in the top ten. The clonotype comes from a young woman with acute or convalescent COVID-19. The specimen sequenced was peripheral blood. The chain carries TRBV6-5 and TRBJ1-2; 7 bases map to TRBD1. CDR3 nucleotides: TGTGCCAGCAGTTACTCGAGGGGGCAAGGCTACACCTTC. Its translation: CASSYSRGQGYTF.